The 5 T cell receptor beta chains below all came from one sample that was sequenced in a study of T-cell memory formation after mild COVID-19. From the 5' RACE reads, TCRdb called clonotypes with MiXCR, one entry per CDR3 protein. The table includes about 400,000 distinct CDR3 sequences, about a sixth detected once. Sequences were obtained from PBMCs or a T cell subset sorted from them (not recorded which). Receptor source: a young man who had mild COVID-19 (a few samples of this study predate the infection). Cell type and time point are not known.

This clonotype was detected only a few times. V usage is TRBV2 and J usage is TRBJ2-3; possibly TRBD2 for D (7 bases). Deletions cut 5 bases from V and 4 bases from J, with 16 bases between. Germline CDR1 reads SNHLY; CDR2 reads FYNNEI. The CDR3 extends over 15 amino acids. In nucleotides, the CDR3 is TGTGCCAGCAGTAAGGGGGGGCCCCCCGCAGATACGCAGTATTTT. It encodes CASSKGGPPADTQYF. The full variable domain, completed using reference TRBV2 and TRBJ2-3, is EPEVTQTPSHQVTQMGQEVILRCVPISNHLYFYWYRQILGQKVEFLVSFYNNEISEKSEIFDDQFSVERPDGSNFTLKIRSTKLEDSAMYFCASSKGGPPADTQYFGPGTRLTVL.

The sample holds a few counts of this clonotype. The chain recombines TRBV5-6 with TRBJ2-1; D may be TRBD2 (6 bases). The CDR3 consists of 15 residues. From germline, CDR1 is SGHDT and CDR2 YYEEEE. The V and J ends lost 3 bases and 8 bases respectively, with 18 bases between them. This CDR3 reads CASSSPGRRGDEQFF. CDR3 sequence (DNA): TGTGCCAGCAGCTCACCGGGACGCCGCGGGGATGAGCAGTTCTTC.

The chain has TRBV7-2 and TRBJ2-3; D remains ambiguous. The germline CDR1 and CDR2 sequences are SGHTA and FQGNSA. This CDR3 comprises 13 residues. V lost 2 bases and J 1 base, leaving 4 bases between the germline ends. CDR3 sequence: CASSLIRTDTQYF. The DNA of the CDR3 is TGTGCCAGCAGCTTAATACGCACAGATACGCAGTATTTT.

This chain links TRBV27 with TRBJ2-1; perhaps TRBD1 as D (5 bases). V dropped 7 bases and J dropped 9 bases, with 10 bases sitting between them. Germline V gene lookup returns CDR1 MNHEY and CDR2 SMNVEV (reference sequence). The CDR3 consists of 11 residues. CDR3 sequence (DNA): TGTGCCAGCAAACAGGCTATTGAGCAGTTCTTC. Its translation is CASKQAIEQFF.

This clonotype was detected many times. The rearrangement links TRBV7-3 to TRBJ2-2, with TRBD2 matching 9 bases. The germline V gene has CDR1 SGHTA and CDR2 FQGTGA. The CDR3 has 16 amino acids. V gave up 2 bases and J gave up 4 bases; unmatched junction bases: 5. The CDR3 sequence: CASSLVGAGGTGELFF. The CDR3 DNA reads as TGTGCCAGCAGCTTAGTAGGAGCGGGGGGCACCGGGGAGCTGTTTTTT.